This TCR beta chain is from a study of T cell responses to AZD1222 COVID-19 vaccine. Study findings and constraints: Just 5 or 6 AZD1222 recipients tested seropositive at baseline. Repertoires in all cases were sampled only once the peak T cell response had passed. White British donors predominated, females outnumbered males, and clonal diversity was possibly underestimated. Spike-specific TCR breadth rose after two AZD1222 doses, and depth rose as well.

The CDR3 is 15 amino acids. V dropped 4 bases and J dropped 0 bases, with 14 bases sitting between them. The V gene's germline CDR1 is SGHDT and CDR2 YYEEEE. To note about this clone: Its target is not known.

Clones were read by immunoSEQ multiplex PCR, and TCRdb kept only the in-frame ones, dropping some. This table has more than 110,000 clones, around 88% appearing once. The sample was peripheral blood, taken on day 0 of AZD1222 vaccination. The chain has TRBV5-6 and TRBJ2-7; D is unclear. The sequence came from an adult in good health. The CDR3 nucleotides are TGTGCCAGCAGCATCCTCATTACTATCTCCTACGAGCAGTACTTC. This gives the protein CASSILITISYEQYF.